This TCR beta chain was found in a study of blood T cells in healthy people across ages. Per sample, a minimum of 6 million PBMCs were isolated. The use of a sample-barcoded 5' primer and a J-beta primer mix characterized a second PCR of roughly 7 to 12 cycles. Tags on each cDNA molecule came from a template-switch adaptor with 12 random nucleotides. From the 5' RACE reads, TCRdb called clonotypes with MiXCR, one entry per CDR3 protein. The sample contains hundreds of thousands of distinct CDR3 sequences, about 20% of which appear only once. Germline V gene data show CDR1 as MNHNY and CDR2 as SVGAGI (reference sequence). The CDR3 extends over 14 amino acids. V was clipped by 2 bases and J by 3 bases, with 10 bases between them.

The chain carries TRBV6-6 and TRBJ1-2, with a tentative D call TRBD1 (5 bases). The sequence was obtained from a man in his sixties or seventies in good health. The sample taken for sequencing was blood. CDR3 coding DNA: TGTGCCAGCAGTTACGGGGGGGTAGACTATGGCTACACCTTC. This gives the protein CASSYGGVDYGYTF.